Following are 30 T cell receptor beta chains from one sample sequenced in a study of beta chain features in type 1 diabetes. Expressed TCRB transcripts were sequenced because the entire RNA isolate underwent reverse transcription. Only in-frame clones appear in the TCRdb table, and some are missing; sequencing was by immunoSEQ multiplex PCR. The data show 400,000 to 450,000 clones, with around 13% seen just once and roughly 0.04% held by the top ten. Sequenced sample: naive CD4+ T cells from blood. The source of these receptors is a young man in good health.

The chain has TRBV10-3 and TRBJ2-7; 7 bases map to TRBD2. This CDR3 spans 13 amino acids. Germline V CDR1 and CDR2: ENHRY, SYGVKD. With 4 bases clipped from V and 7 bases from J, the junction kept 7 bases outside the gene matches. In nucleotides, the CDR3 is TGTGCCATCAGTGCAGCGGGATCTGATGAGCAGTACGTC. Translating it yields CAISAAGSDEQYV.

In this sample, this clone turned up a few times. The chain recombines TRBV10-3 with TRBJ2-1; D ambiguous. The V gene lost 3 bases and the J gene lost 4 bases, with 10 bases spanning the gap. CDR3 size: 14 residues. Germline CDR1 reads ENHRY; CDR2 reads SYGVKD. CDR3 protein: CAISEVRQYNEQFF. CDR3 nucleotides: TGTGCCATCAGTGAAGTCCGACAATACAATGAGCAGTTCTTC.

The V gene is TRBV30, the J gene TRBJ2-4; D is unclear. The CDR3 runs 14 residues. Germline CDR1 is GTSNPN and CDR2 is SVGIG (reference sequence). Between the trimmed V and J ends, which lost 3 bases and 0 bases, there was a span of 9 bases. This CDR3 is CAWSAGLAKNIQYF. CDR3 nucleotides: TGTGCCTGGAGCGCTGGTCTAGCCAAAAACATTCAGTACTTC.

The chain employs TRBV12-5 and TRBJ2-4; D is unresolved. The germline CDR1 and CDR2 sequences are LGHNT and FRNRAP. The CDR3 extends over 11 amino acids. V was pared by 6 bases and J by 11 bases, with 11 bases between. This CDR3 is CASGHPQLQYF. CDR3 coding DNA: TGTGCTAGTGGCCACCCCCAGCTTCAGTACTTC.

This clone was seen a few times. The rearrangement uses TRBV5-4 and TRBJ2-3; D remains ambiguous. V was cut by 1 base and J by 1 base, with 10 bases left in between. The V gene's germline CDR1 is SGHNT and CDR2 YYREEE (reference sequence). CDR3 size: 15 residues. DNA of the CDR3: TGTGCCAGCAGCTTGTCGGCGGCCGGCACAGATACGCAGTATTTT. Translating gives CASSLSAAGTDTQYF. Looking up the rest from reference TRBV5-4 and TRBJ2-3 gives the full variable domain: ETGVTQSPTHLIKTRGQQVTLRCSSQSGHNTVSWYQQALGQGPQFIFQYYREEENGRGNFPPRFSGLQFPNYSSELNVNALELDDSALYLCASSLSAAGTDTQYFGPGTRLTVL.

This chain connects TRBV6-1 to TRBJ1-6, with a possible D match to TRBD1 (6 bases). The germline CDR1 and CDR2 sequences are MNHNS and SASEGT. CDR3 length: 14 amino acids. Trimming removed 6 bases from V and 14 bases from J, with 20 bases in between. The chain's CDR3 is CASSHTRNRVALHF. The DNA for the CDR3 is TGTGCCAGCAGCCACACCAGGAACAGGGTGGCCCTCCACTTT.

This clone has just a few counts. CDR3 residues: CSVPDLNRRETQYF. CDR3 DNA sequence: TGCAGCGTTCCTGACCTGAACCGGCGGGAGACCCAGTACTTC. The chain combines TRBV29-1 with TRBJ2-5; D is ambiguous. V was shortened by 5 bases and J by 5 bases, with 18 bases between the two germline ends. The CDR3 contains 14 residues. Per the germline V gene, CDR1 is SQVTM and CDR2 is ANQGSEA. Full variable domain (rest looked up from reference TRBV29-1 and TRBJ2-5): SAVISQKPSRDICQRGTSLTIQCQVDSQVTMMFWYRQQPGQSLTLIATANQGSEATYESGFVIDKFPISRPNLTFSTLTVSNMSPEDSSIYLCSVPDLNRRETQYFGPGTRLLVL.

The J gene is TRBJ2-3, the V gene TRBV9; 12 nucleotides align to TRBD2. The CDR3 runs 16 residues. V lost 4 bases to trimming and J lost 4 bases; unmatched junction nucleotides: 7. Germline V gives CDR1 SGDLS, CDR2 YYNGEE. The CDR3 loop is CASSSGGLAGSDTQYF. The DNA for the CDR3 is TGTGCCAGCAGCTCAGGCGGACTAGCGGGATCAGATACGCAGTATTTT.

CDR3 sequence: CASSSGQGVRETQYF. In DNA form, the CDR3 reads TGTGCCAGCAGTTCGGGACAGGGAGTGCGAGAGACCCAGTACTTC. The rearrangement links TRBV7-8 to TRBJ2-5, with 9 bases identical to TRBD1. CDR3 length: 15 residues. The V segment lost 6 bases and the J segment 4 bases; nucleotides outside the gene matches: 9. Germline CDR1 and CDR2: SGHVS and FQNEAQ.

This clone was seen a few times. V is TRBV9 and J is TRBJ2-1; TRBD1 aligns across 12 bases. J was trimmed by 7 bases and V by 2 bases; bases with no gene match: 10. This CDR3 region has 17 residues. The germline V gene encodes CDR1 SGDLS and CDR2 YYNGEE. Written as DNA, the CDR3 is TGTGCCAGCAGCGTCCTTTCACCGGGACAGGGGGCGAATGAGCAGTTCTTC. Protein product: CASSVLSPGQGANEQFF.

This clone has just a few counts. The genes are TRBV5-6 and TRBJ2-5; the D is unclear. The CDR3 is 13 amino acids. Trimming took off 1 base at V and 5 bases at J, with 9 bases between the two ends. CDR1 is SGHDT, CDR2 YYEEEE, per germline. CDR3 coding DNA: TGTGCCAGCAGCTTGTTTAGCAGGGAGACCCAGTACTTC. It codes for CASSLFSRETQYF.

The chain uses TRBV7-2 and TRBJ1-5; a possible D gene is TRBD1 (6 bases). This CDR3 contains 15 residues. The V end lost 7 bases, the J end lost 3 bases, and 16 bases lay between the germline ends. Germline CDR1 is SGHTA and CDR2 is FQGNSA. CDR3 bases: TGTGCCAGCATCCTGGCGGGGGGGCTCAATCAGCCCCAGCATTTT. Translation gives CASILAGGLNQPQHF.

The rearrangement uses TRBV27 and TRBJ2-1; the D gene is possibly TRBD1 (6 bases). The germline V gene encodes CDR1 MNHEY and CDR2 SMNVEV (reference sequence). The CDR3 is 13 amino acids. V lost 8 bases and J 9 bases, leaving 17 bases between the germline ends. CDR3 loop: CASRDTVGSEQFF. The CDR3, as DNA: TGTGCCAGCCGGGACACCGTAGGTAGTGAGCAGTTCTTC.

V usage is TRBV14 and J usage is TRBJ2-7; a weak D match, TRBD1 (6 bases). The germline gives CDR1 SGHDN, CDR2 FVKESK. The CDR3 spans 14 residues. V was cut by 4 bases and J by 0 bases, with 10 bases left in between. The DNA for the CDR3 is TGTGCCAGCAGCCTTACAGGGAGCTCCTACGAGCAGTACTTC. Translated: CASSLTGSSYEQYF.

This clone was counted between two and nine times. The V call is TRBV28, the J call TRBJ1-1; D not resolved. V shed 3 bases and J shed 1 base, with 9 bases lying between them. Germline V gene lookup returns CDR1 MDHEN and CDR2 SYDVKM. The CDR3 consists of 14 residues. CDR3 sequence: CASSFPPGNTEAFF. The CDR3 nucleotides read TGTGCCAGCAGTTTCCCGCCAGGGAACACTGAAGCTTTCTTT.

V usage is TRBV4-1 and J usage is TRBJ2-1; 11 bases fit TRBD1. The CDR3 is 16 residues long. Germline values: CDR1 MGHRA, CDR2 YSYEKL. Unmatched junction bases numbered 5, after V lost 1 base and J lost 6 bases. In nucleotides, the CDR3 is TGCGCCAGCAGCCAAGTGGACAGGGGGCCGAGCAATGAGCAGTTCTTC. The encoded protein is CASSQVDRGPSNEQFF.

Concerning this clone itself: The same CDR3 arises from other DNA sequences in this sample as well. The genes are TRBV30 and TRBJ1-2; no definite D call. Deletions cut 3 bases from V and 7 bases from J, with 15 bases between. The CDR3 is 13 amino acids. CDR1 is GTSNPN and CDR2 is SVGIG in the germline V gene (reference sequence). CDR3 coding DNA: TGTGCCTGGAGAAATACCGGGTCCGGTGGCTACACCTTC. Translating it yields CAWRNTGSGGYTF.

This chain uses TRBV6-6 with TRBJ2-7; tentatively, D is TRBD1 or TRBD2 (6 bases each). Germline V gene data show CDR1 as MNHNY and CDR2 as SVGAGI (reference sequence). This CDR3 is built from 14 residues. V dropped 7 bases and J dropped 3 bases, with 16 bases sitting between them. The CDR3 loop reads CASTGAGGDYEQYF. The CDR3 DNA reads TGTGCCAGCACGGGGGCCGGCGGAGACTACGAGCAGTACTTC.

The V call is TRBV5-4, the J call TRBJ2-7; no reliable D call. Germline lookup yields CDR1 SGHNT and CDR2 YYREEE (reference sequence). Trimming pared 4 bases from V and 0 bases from J, leaving 5 bases between. The CDR3 loop spans 12 amino acids. This CDR3 reads CASSALSYEQYF. The CDR3 nucleotides read TGTGCCAGCAGCGCCCTCTCCTACGAGCAGTACTTC.

Note on this clone: This may come from a read error, since a much larger clone is one base off. The V call is TRBV7-2, the J call TRBJ2-6, with D hard to call. The germline gives CDR1 SGHTA, CDR2 FQGNSA. V lost 6 bases, J lost 0 bases, and 3 bases lay in between. The CDR3 extends over 13 amino acids. CDR3 residues: CASRDSGANVLTF. The CDR3 DNA follows: TGTGCCAGCAGGGACTCTGGGGCCAACGTCCTGACTTTC.

V gene TRBV4-3 combines with J gene TRBJ2-1; 12 bases line up with TRBD2. The CDR3 spans 17 residues. Trimming cost V 1 base and J 6 bases; bases outside gene matches: 7. The V gene's germline CDR1 is LGHNA and CDR2 YSLEER. The CDR3 reads CASSQAPSGGASNEQFF. CDR3 DNA: TGCGCCAGCAGCCAAGCACCTAGCGGGGGGGCCAGCAATGAGCAGTTCTTC.

Details on this clone: The same CDR3 arises from other DNA sequences in this sample as well. The chain joins TRBV7-2 to TRBJ1-2; D is uncertain. The CDR3 sequence is 12 residues long. The germline V gene has CDR1 SGHTA and CDR2 FQGNSA. V dropped 1 base and J dropped 3 bases, with 3 bases sitting between them. This CDR3 is CASSLGYYGYTF. CDR3 DNA sequence: TGTGCCAGCAGCTTAGGGTACTATGGCTACACCTTC.

The V call is TRBV7-2, the J call TRBJ1-1; D call uncertain. Germline V lookup: CDR1 SGHTA, CDR2 FQGNSA. Trimming shortened V by 5 bases and J by 5 bases, and 18 bases separated the two germline ends. This CDR3 contains 15 residues. CDR3 protein: CASSPYGGIGTEAFF. CDR3 DNA: TGTGCCAGCAGCCCGTATGGTGGGATTGGGACTGAAGCTTTCTTT.

In DNA form, the CDR3 reads TGCAGCTTCGGACAGGGGGTTGGGCAGCCCCAGCATTTT. As protein: CSFGQGVGQPQHF. The J gene is TRBJ1-5, the V gene TRBV29-1; 10 nucleotides match TRBD1. The CDR3 runs to 13 residues. J gave up 7 bases and V 8 bases, and 8 bases lay outside the gene matches. Germline V gene lookup returns CDR1 SQVTM and CDR2 ANQGSEA.

This clone was observed a handful of times. The V gene is TRBV11-3, the J gene TRBJ2-1; D gene unclear. The CDR3 length is 10 residues. Germline loops: CDR1 SGHNT, CDR2 YENEEA. With 0 bases removed from V and 9 bases from J, the gap between germline ends came to 0 bases. This chain's CDR3 is CASSLDEQFF. The DNA of the CDR3 is TGTGCCAGCAGCTTAGATGAGCAGTTCTTC. The whole variable domain, filled in from reference TRBV11-3 and TRBJ2-1, reads EAGVVQSPRYKIIEKKQPVAFWCNPISGHNTLYWYLQNLGQGPELLIRYENEEAVDDSQLPKDRFSAERLKGVDSTLKIQPAELGDSAVYLCASSLDEQFFGPGTRLTVL.

The gene calls are TRBV20-1 and TRBJ2-5; D gene uncertain. This CDR3 spans 11 amino acids. CDR1 and CDR2 from the germline V gene are DFQATT and SNEGSKA (reference sequence). The V and J ends lost 3 bases and 5 bases respectively, with 7 bases between them. CDR3 nucleotide sequence: TGCAGTGCTAGCCGGACCGAGACCCAGTACTTC. It codes for CSASRTETQYF.

This chain links TRBV23-1 with TRBJ2-2, with 7 bases aligning to TRBD1. TRBV23-1 is recorded as an ORF, its role being uncertain. V was clipped by 2 bases and J by 3 bases; unmatched bases: 0. This CDR3 spans 14 amino acids. The CDR3 sequence is CASSQDRDTGELFF. The CDR3 DNA sequence: TGCGCCAGCAGTCAAGACAGGGACACCGGGGAGCTGTTTTTT.

The chain combines TRBV7-2 with TRBJ1-5; no clear D. The CDR3 has 12 amino acids. The germline gives CDR1 SGHTA, CDR2 FQGNSA. V was cut by 2 bases and J by 5 bases, with 4 bases left in between. The CDR3 here is CASSLIHQPQHF. The DNA of the CDR3 is TGTGCCAGCAGCTTAATCCATCAGCCCCAGCATTTT.

The V call is TRBV9, the J call TRBJ2-2; no clear D gene. CDR3 length equals 12 residues. The V and J ends lost 0 bases and 7 bases respectively, with 4 bases between them. Germline V gives CDR1 SGDLS, CDR2 YYNGEE. For the CDR3, the DNA is TGTGCCAGCAGCGTAGCTCGCGGGGAGCTGTTTTTT. Translated: CASSVARGELFF.

This clone was found a few times. The chain links TRBV7-9 to TRBJ2-3; the D is unclear. V was pared by 4 bases and J by 0 bases, with 14 bases between. Germline-derived CDR1 and CDR2 are SEHNR and FQNEAQ (reference sequence). This CDR3 contains 16 residues. The CDR3 is CASSSKWSSSTDTQYF. In DNA, the CDR3 is TGTGCCAGCAGCTCCAAATGGTCATCAAGCACAGATACGCAGTATTTT.